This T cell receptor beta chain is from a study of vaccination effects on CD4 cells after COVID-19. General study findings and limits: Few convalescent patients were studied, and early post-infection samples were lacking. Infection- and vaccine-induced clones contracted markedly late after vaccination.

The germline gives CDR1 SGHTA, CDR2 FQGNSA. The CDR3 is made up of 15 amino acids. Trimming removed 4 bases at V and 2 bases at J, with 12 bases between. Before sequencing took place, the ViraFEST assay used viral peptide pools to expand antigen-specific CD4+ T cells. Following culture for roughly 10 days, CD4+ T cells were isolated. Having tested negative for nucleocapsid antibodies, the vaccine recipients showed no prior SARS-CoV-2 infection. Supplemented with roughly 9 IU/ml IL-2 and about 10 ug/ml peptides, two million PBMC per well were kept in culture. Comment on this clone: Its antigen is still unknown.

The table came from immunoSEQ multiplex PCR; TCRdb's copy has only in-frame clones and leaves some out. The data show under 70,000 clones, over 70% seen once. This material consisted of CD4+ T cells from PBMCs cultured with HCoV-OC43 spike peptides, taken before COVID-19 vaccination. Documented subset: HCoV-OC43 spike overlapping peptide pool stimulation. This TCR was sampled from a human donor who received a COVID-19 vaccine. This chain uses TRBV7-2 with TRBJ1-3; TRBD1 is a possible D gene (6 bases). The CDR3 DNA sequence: TGTGCCAGCAGCTCTAGGGGGTACACTGGAAACACCATATATTTT. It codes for CASSSRGYTGNTIYF.